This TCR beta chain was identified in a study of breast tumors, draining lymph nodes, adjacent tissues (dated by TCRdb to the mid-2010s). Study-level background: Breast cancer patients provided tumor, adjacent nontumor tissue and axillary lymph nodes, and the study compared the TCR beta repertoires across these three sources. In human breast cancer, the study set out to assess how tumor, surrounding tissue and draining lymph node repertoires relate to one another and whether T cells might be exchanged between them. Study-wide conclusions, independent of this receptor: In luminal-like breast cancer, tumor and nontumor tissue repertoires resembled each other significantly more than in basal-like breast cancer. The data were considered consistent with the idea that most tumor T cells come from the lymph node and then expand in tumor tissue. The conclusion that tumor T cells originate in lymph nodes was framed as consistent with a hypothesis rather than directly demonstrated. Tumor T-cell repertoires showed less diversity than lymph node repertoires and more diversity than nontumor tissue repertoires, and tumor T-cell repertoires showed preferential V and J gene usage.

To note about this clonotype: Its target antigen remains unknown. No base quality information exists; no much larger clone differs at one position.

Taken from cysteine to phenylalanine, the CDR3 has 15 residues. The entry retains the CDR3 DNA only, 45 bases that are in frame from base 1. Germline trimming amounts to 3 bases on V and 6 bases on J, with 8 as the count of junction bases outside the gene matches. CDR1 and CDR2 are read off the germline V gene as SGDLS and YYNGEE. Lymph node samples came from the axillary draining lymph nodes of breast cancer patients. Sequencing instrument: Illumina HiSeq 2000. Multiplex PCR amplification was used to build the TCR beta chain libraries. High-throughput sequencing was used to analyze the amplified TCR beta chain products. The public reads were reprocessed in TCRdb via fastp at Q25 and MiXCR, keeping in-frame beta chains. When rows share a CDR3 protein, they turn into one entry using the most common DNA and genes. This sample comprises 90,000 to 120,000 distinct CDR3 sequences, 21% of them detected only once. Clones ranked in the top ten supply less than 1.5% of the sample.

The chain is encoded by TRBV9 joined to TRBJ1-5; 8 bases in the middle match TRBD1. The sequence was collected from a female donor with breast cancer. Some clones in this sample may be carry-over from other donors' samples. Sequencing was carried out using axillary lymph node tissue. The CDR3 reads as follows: CASSATGGIGQPQHF. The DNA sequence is TGTGCCAGCAGCGCTACAGGGGGGATCGGTCAGCCCCAGCATTTT.